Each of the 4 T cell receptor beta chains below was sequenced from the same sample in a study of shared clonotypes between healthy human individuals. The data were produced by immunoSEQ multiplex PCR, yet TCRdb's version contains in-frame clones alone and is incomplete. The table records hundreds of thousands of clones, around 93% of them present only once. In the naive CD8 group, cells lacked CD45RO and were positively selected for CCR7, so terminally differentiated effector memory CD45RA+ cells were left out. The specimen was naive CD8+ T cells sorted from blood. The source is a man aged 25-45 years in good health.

The chain's CDR3 is CASSMAETAFNYGYTF. The CDR3 DNA reads as TGTGCCAGTAGTATGGCAGAGACGGCCTTTAACTATGGCTACACCTTC. This sequence joins TRBV19 and TRBJ1-2; no clear D. Germline V gene sequence: CDR1 LNHDA, CDR2 SQIVND (reference sequence). The V end lost 3 bases, the J end lost 1 base, and 15 bases lay between the germline ends. The CDR3 loop spans 16 amino acids.

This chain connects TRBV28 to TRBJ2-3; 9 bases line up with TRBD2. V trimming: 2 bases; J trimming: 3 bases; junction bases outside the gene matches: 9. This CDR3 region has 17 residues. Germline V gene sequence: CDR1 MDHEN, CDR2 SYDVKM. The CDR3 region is CASSLHPGTSRTDTQYF. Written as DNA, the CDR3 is TGTGCCAGCAGTTTACACCCCGGGACTAGCAGGACAGATACGCAGTATTTT.

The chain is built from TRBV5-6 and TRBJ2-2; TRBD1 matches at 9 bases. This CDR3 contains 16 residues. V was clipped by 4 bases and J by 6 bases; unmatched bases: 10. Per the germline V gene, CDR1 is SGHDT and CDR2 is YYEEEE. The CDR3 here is CASSETGTGYSGELFF. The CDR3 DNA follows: TGTGCCAGCAGCGAAACCGGGACAGGGTACTCCGGGGAGCTGTTTTTT.

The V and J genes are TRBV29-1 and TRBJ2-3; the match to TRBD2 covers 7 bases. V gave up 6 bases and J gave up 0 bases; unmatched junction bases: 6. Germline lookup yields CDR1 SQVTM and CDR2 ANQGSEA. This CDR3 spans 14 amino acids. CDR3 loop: CSVGAGTSTDTQYF. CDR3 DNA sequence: TGCAGCGTCGGAGCGGGAACTAGCACAGATACGCAGTATTTT.